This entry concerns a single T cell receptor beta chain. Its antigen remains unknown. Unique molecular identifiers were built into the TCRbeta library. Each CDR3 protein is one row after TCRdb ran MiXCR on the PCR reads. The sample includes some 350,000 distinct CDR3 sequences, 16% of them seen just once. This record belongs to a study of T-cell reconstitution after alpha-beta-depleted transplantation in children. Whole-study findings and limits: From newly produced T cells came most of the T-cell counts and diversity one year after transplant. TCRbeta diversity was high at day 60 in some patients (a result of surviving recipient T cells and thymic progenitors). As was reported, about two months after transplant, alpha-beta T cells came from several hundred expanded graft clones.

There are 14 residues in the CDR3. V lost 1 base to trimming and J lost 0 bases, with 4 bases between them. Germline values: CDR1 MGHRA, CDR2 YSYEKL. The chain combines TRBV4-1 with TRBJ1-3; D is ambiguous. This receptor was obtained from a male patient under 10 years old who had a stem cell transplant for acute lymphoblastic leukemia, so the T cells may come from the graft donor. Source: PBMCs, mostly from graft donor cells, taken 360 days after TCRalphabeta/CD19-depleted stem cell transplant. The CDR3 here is CASSQVLSGNTIYF. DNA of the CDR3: TGCGCCAGCAGCCAAGTCCTCTCTGGAAACACCATATATTTT.